These T cell receptor beta chains were read from a single sample in a study of cytomegalovirus exposure and HLA in healthy donors. Using immunoSEQ multiplex PCR, the repertoire was profiled, and TCRdb retains in-frame clones only, with some absent. The sample holds about 200,000 clones, around 80% seen once. Sequenced material: PBMCs. The source of these receptors is a man aged 50-60 years in good health and CMV-seronegative. Each CDR3 is given with its conserved first and last residue. A D gene is named only where the DNA matches it firmly. A clone size is listed for some rows: how often the clone was seen (once, few, many), or a class if it is expanded.

.	TRBJ2-1	TRBV29-1	.	TGCAGCGTTGAAGGAGGGGGGGAGGGATTTTCTTACAATGAGCAGTTCTTC	CSVEGGGEGFSYNEQFF
.	TRBJ2-1	TRBV27	TRBD2	TGTGCCAGCCACATTTGGGCGGGAGCCTTTAATGAGCAGTTCTTC	CASHIWAGAFNEQFF
.	TRBJ1-1	TRBV27	.	TGTGCCAGCAGGTGGGCGGCAGGGGTGGGCACTGAAGCTTTCTTT	CASRWAAGVGTEAFF
.	TRBJ2-2	TRBV19	.	TGTGCCAGTAGTATAGTGGCAACGAACACCGGGGAGCTGTTTTTT	CASSIVATNTGELFF
.	TRBJ2-3	TRBV10-2	TRBD2	TGCGCCAGCGTTACCGGGAGGGTTACAGATACGCAGTATTTT	CASVTGRVTDTQYF
.	TRBJ1-2	TRBV9	TRBD1	TGTGCCAGCAGCCCAGACCCCGGGACAGCTTTAACCTATGGCTACACCTTC	CASSPDPGTALTYGYTF
once	TRBJ1-1	TRBV6-1	.	TGTGCCAGCAGAGAGGGGAACACTGAAGCTTTCTTT	CASREGNTEAFF
.	TRBJ2-1	TRBV7-2	.	TGTGCCAGCAGCTTAGCGCCGACTAATGGCTACAATGAGCAGTTCTTC	CASSLAPTNGYNEQFF
.	TRBJ1-4	TRBV29-1	TRBD1	TGCAGCGCCCAGGGACAGGGATGGTTCGCAACTAATGAAAAACTGTTTTTT	CSAQGQGWFATNEKLFF
.	TRBJ2-1	TRBV30	TRBD2	TGTGCCTGGAGTACCCGACGACTAGCGGGAGAAAATGAGCAGTTCTTC	CAWSTRRLAGENEQFF
.	TRBJ1-1	TRBV30	TRBD1	TGTGCCTGGGGAAGACAGGGGGCTTATACTGAAGCTTTCTTT	CAWGRQGAYTEAFF
.	TRBJ1-2	TRBV27	.	TGTGCCAGCAGTTTGGGGGGGAACTATGGCTACACCTTC	CASSLGGNYGYTF
.	TRBJ1-5	TRBV9	.	TGTGCCCCTAAGCTTAATCAGCCCCAGCATTTT	CAPKLNQPQHF
.	TRBJ2-1	TRBV29-1	TRBD2	TGCAGCCACTCCGGGACTAGCGGATACAATGAGCAGTTCTTC	CSHSGTSGYNEQFF
.	TRBJ1-1	TRBV19	.	TGTGCCAGTAGGAAGGACAGTGAAGCTTTCTTT	CASRKDSEAFF
.	TRBJ1-1	TRBV19	.	TGTGCCAGTCATTATCTAGGCGGTAGGTATGGGACTACTGAAGCTTTCTTT	CASHYLGGRYGTTEAFF
.	TRBJ1-5	TRBV7-2	.	TGTGCCAGCAGCTTGGGCCAGGGTGGCCCCCATCAGCCCCAGCATTTT	CASSLGQGGPHQPQHF
.	TRBJ2-3	TRBV5-1	TRBD2	TGCGCCAGCAGCTGGGCGGGGGGCAGGACAGATACGCAGTATTTT	CASSWAGGRTDTQYF
few	TRBJ1-1	TRBV7-3	TRBD1	TGTGCCAGCAGCATAGACAGGGCCCGCCGGAACACTGAAGCTTTCTTT	CASSIDRARRNTEAFF
.	TRBJ2-3	TRBV6-1	TRBD2	TGTGCCAGCACCTACCTAGCGGGAGGGCTCGATACGCAGTATTTT	CASTYLAGGLDTQYF
.	TRBJ2-5	TRBV5-1	TRBD1	TGCGCCAGCAGCTTCCTTCCCGGGACAGGCCAAGAGACCCAGTACTTC	CASSFLPGTGQETQYF
.	TRBJ2-1	TRBV11-3	TRBD2	TGTGCCAGCAGCCTTACCGGGACTAGCAGAAATGAGCAGTTCTTC	CASSLTGTSRNEQFF
.	TRBJ1-5	TRBV27	TRBD1	TGTGCCAGCAGTTTCAGACAGGGTGGTCAGCCCCAGCATTTT	CASSFRQGGQPQHF
.	TRBJ1-5	TRBV7-9	.	TGTGCCAGCAGCCCCTCGGAGATTAATCAGCCCCAGCATTTT	CASSPSEINQPQHF
.	TRBJ2-5	TRBV2	TRBD1	TGTGCCAGCAGTGATTTTAAGGGGGCCGTTGCATGGAAGTACCAAGAGACCCAGTACTTC	CASSDFKGAVAWKYQETQYF
.	TRBJ1-5	TRBV6-5	.	TGTGCCAGCAGTCTCGACAGGATTGATCAGCCCCAGCATTTT	CASSLDRIDQPQHF
.	TRBJ1-1	TRBV5-4	.	TGTGCCAGCAGCTTGGATAACCAGGGATGGAGTGAAGCTTTCTTT	CASSLDNQGWSEAFF
.	TRBJ2-7	TRBV5-1	.	TGCGCCAGCAGCTCGATAGGTGGCGGCTACGAGCAGTACTTC	CASSSIGGGYEQYF
.	TRBJ2-1	TRBV25-1	.	TGTGCCAGCAGTGACCCGGGAGCTTTCAATGAGCAGTTCTTC	CASSDPGAFNEQFF
.	TRBJ1-1	TRBV18	.	TGTGCCAGCTCACCATCCAGGGGATTTGAAGCTTTCTTT	CASSPSRGFEAFF
.	TRBJ1-1	TRBV2	.	TGTGCCAGCAGTAGAGACACTGAAGCTTTCTTT	CASSRDTEAFF
.	TRBJ2-3	TRBV10-1	TRBD2	TGCGCCAGCAGTGCGAAACTAGCGGGAAATACGGATACGCAGTATTTT	CASSAKLAGNTDTQYF
.	TRBJ1-2	TRBV28	.	TGTGCCAGCACTCCCCGGGACATCTATGGCTACACCTTC	CASTPRDIYGYTF
.	TRBJ2-1	TRBV7-3	TRBD2	TGTGCCAGCAGCTTAACGGCGGGAGTCTACAATGAGCAGTTCTTC	CASSLTAGVYNEQFF
.	TRBJ1-5	TRBV2	.	TGTGCCAGCAGTGCAGGGACTTTAGCTCAGCCCCAGCATTTT	CASSAGTLAQPQHF
few	TRBJ2-2	TRBV27	.	TGTGCCAGCAGTCGGAACACCGGGGAGCTGTTTTTT	CASSRNTGELFF
.	TRBJ1-2	TRBV9	TRBD1	TGTGCCAGCAGCCCTGACAGGGAATATGGCTACACCTTC	CASSPDREYGYTF
once	TRBJ2-5	TRBV28	TRBD2	TGTGCCAGCAGTTCTTTATACCCTTCGACTAGCGGGGAAAAGAGGGAGACCCAGTACTTC	CASSSLYPSTSGEKRETQYF
.	TRBJ2-7	TRBV27	TRBD1	TGTGCCAGCAGTTTAGGACAGGGGTTAAGCTACGAGCAGTACTTC	CASSLGQGLSYEQYF
.	TRBJ1-5	TRBV28	TRBD1	TGTGCCAGCAGGTCAGGGACAGGGTTTATTCAGCCCCAGCATTTT	CASRSGTGFIQPQHF
.	TRBJ1-2	TRBV14	.	TGTGCCAGCAGCCACCTAGACAGGAAACCTCTCTATGGCTACACCTTC	CASSHLDRKPLYGYTF
.	TRBJ1-3	TRBV5-1	.	TGCGCCAGCAGCGCAGCTGGGGAGGTCGTAAACACCATATATTTT	CASSAAGEVVNTIYF
.	TRBJ1-2	TRBV18	TRBD1	TGTGCCAGCTCACAGGACAGGGGGGATGGCTACACCTTC	CASSQDRGDGYTF
.	TRBJ2-1	TRBV4-1	TRBD2	TGCGCCAGCAGGGGGGAGGGAAGCTCCTACAATGAGCAGTTCTTC	CASRGEGSSYNEQFF
few	TRBJ2-1	TRBV19	TRBD2	TGTGCCAGTAGTATAGGGACTAGCGGTTACAATGAGCAGTTCTTC	CASSIGTSGYNEQFF
.	TRBJ2-7	TRBV7-9	TRBD1	TGTGCCAGCAGCGATTACCCGGGACAGGGAGGGAACGAGCAGTACTTC	CASSDYPGQGGNEQYF
.	TRBJ2-5	TRBV5-1	.	TGCGCCAGCAGCAGCATAAAAGAGACCCAGTACTTC	CASSSIKETQYF
few	TRBJ1-1	TRBV29-1	.	TGCAGCGCCGTCATGCAGGGGTATACGACTGAAGCTTTCTTT	CSAVMQGYTTEAFF
.	TRBJ1-1	TRBV5-1	TRBD1	TGCGCCAGCAGCTCCACACAGGGGGCGGGGAACACTGAAGCTTTCTTT	CASSSTQGAGNTEAFF
.	TRBJ1-3	TRBV30	.	TGTGCCTCCGCCCAGGGTTCCTCTGGAAACACCATATATTTT	CASAQGSSGNTIYF
.	TRBJ2-5	TRBV7-2	.	TGTGCCAGCAGCCTCGCAGTCCTCCTAGAGACCCAGTACTTC	CASSLAVLLETQYF
.	TRBJ2-7	TRBV10-3	TRBD2	TGTGCCGTAGGGACTAGCGGGAACTACGAGCAGTACTTC	CAVGTSGNYEQYF
.	TRBJ2-2	TRBV7-2	TRBD1	TGTGCCAGCAGCTTAGGACAGGGTACCGGGGAGCTGTTTTTT	CASSLGQGTGELFF
.	TRBJ1-1	TRBV9	.	TGTGCCAGCAGCGTAGCAGGCCGGGAAGCTTTCTTT	CASSVAGREAFF
.	TRBJ1-1	TRBV6-4	TRBD1	TGTGCCAGCAGGGGACAGGGATGGGACACTGAAGCTTTCTTT	CASRGQGWDTEAFF
.	TRBJ2-1	TRBV18	.	TGTGCCAGCTCACCAACGGGGAGAGGTTCATACAATGAGCAGTTCTTC	CASSPTGRGSYNEQFF
.	TRBJ2-2	TRBV9	TRBD1	TGTGCCAGCAGCGCTACGGACAGGACCTCCGGGGAGCTGTTTTTT	CASSATDRTSGELFF